What follows describes a single T cell receptor (beta chain). This table comes from immunoSEQ multiplex PCR, and its TCRdb copy is limited to in-frame clones, with some not included. The data hold around 140,000 clones, with 85% to 95% observed a single time. This record belongs to a study of T cell responses to AZD1222 COVID-19 vaccine. Germline assignment: CDR1 GTSNPN and CDR2 SVGIG (reference sequence). V was trimmed by 0 bases and J by 7 bases, leaving 15 bases between them. CDR3 length equals 14 residues. This clonotype was obtained from an adult in good health. The source material was peripheral blood, sampled on day 0 of AZD1222 vaccination. The rearrangement links TRBV30 to TRBJ1-2; no clear D gene. DNA for the CDR3: TGTGCCTGGAGTGTAATGGTCGGGCGTAGTGGCTACACCTTC. Amino acid sequence: CAWSVMVGRSGYTF. Drawing the rest from reference TRBV30 and TRBJ1-2, the complete variable domain is SQTIHQWPATLVQPVGSPLSLECTVEGTSNPNLYWYRQAAGRGLQLLFYSVGIGQISSEVPQNLSASRPQDRQFILSSKKLLLSDSGFYLCAWSVMVGRSGYTFGSGTRLTVV.